These 25 T cell receptor beta chains share one sample of origin, sequenced in a study of OX40 agonist ivuxolimab in advanced cancers. Using immunoSEQ multiplex PCR, the repertoire was profiled, and TCRdb retains in-frame clones only, with some absent. The sample lists 73,000 or so clones; roughly 86% were seen once. The sample in question was CD4+ or CD8+ T cells sorted from blood, obtained in a trial of the OX40 agonist ivuxolimab. The receptors were gathered from an adult with an advanced solid tumor such as melanoma, head and neck, liver or kidney cancer.

The V call is TRBV19, the J call TRBJ2-1, with 10 bases lining up with TRBD2. V was clipped by 3 bases and J by 7 bases; unmatched bases: 21. CDR1 LNHDA and CDR2 SQIVND come from the germline V gene (reference sequence). The CDR3 loop spans 20 amino acids. The DNA of the CDR3 is TGTGCCAGTAGTATCTTCATCGGGGCTAGCGGGGGCCGGGGGTTAAATGAGCAGTTCTTC. Protein sequence: CASSIFIGASGGRGLNEQFF.

The chain recombines TRBV6-1 with TRBJ1-1, with D unresolved. This CDR3 spans 14 amino acids. Germline CDR1 is MNHNS and CDR2 is SASEGT. Between the trimmed V and J ends, which lost 3 bases and 2 bases, there was a span of 10 bases. For the CDR3, the DNA is TGTGCCAGCAGTGATAGATGGACTAACACTGAAGCTTTCTTT. Encoded protein: CASSDRWTNTEAFF.

The chain has TRBV19 and TRBJ1-1, with no clear D. V dropped 0 bases and J dropped 0 bases, with 5 bases sitting between them. The CDR3 is made up of 14 amino acids. The germline gives CDR1 LNHDA, CDR2 SQIVND (reference sequence). CDR3: CASSIEGLNTEAFF. DNA for the CDR3: TGTGCCAGTAGTATAGAGGGTCTGAACACTGAAGCTTTCTTT.

On this clone: Other DNA sequences of this sample code for an identical CDR3. The V call is TRBV5-1, the J call TRBJ2-7, with TRBD2 matching 9 bases. The germline CDR1 and CDR2 sequences are SGHRS and YFSETQ. The V and J ends lost 0 bases and 4 bases, in that order; junction bases with no gene match: 5. The CDR3 sequence is 15 residues long. The CDR3 DNA follows: TGCGCCAGCAGCTTGGTTGGCGGGGGGGTTTACGAGCAGTACTTC. Protein: CASSLVGGGVYEQYF.

The chain recombines TRBV18 with TRBJ2-1; 7 nucleotides line up with TRBD1. Germline CDR1 and CDR2: KGHSH and LQKENI. With V trimmed by 2 bases and J by 0 bases, 7 bases remained unmatched. The CDR3 covers 17 residues. CDR3 bases: TGTGCCAGCTCACCATCCCCTAGGGACAGCTCCTACAATGAGCAGTTCTTC. This codes for CASSPSPRDSSYNEQFF.

The rearrangement links TRBV6-1 to TRBJ2-1, with D possibly TRBD1 on 5 matching bases. The CDR3 contains 13 residues. Germline V gives CDR1 MNHNS, CDR2 SASEGT. Trimming left V 6 bases short and J 16 bases short, with 22 bases between. The chain's CDR3 is CASSVEVQGPFFF. The CDR3 coding sequence is TGTGCCAGCAGCGTAGAAGTTCAGGGCCCGTTTTTCTTC.

The chain is built from TRBV6-5 and TRBJ2-5; maybe TRBD1 (7 bases). Germline loops: CDR1 MNHEY, CDR2 SVGAGI. The V end was cut by 7 bases, the J end by 2 bases, with 17 bases between. The CDR3 is 15 residues long. CDR3 sequence reads: CASTRTGLTQETQYF. Written as DNA, the CDR3 is TGTGCCAGCACTCGGACAGGACTAACGCAAGAGACCCAGTACTTC.

The chain joins TRBV19 to TRBJ1-2; 8 bases are shared with TRBD1. The CDR3 is 16 amino acids. J lost 3 bases, V lost 0 bases, and 6 bases had no gene match. Germline CDR1 is LNHDA and CDR2 is SQIVND (reference sequence). The CDR3 nucleotides are TGTGCCAGTAGTATAGATCTGGGACAGGCGTACTATGGCTACACCTTC. It is translated as CASSIDLGQAYYGYTF.

The chain combines TRBV6-5 with TRBJ1-1, with D hard to call. Germline-derived CDR1 and CDR2 are MNHEY and SVGAGI. Trimming took off 3 bases at V and 3 bases at J, with 17 bases between the two ends. The CDR3 is made up of 16 amino acids. CDR3 amino acids: CASSYGSGVGYTEAFF. Here the CDR3 DNA reads TGTGCCAGCAGTTATGGGTCCGGGGTAGGGTACACTGAAGCTTTCTTT.

The chain uses TRBV19 and TRBJ2-7, with D maybe TRBD2 (5 bases). This CDR3 comprises 12 residues. V lost 9 bases and J lost 7, with 16 bases in between. Germline-derived CDR1 and CDR2 are LNHDA and SQIVND (reference sequence). The CDR3 loop is CASHEGRREQYF. The CDR3 region has the DNA TGTGCCAGCCACGAGGGCCGAAGGGAGCAGTACTTC.

This rearrangement joins TRBV10-2 to TRBJ2-5; TRBD1 agrees at 8 bases. This CDR3 region has 12 residues. From germline, CDR1 is WSHSY and CDR2 SAAADI. With V trimmed by 8 bases and J by 5 bases, 4 bases remained unmatched. CDR3 sequence reads: CASRTGQETQYF. Here the CDR3 DNA reads TGCGCCAGCCGGACAGGGCAGGAGACCCAGTACTTC.

This chain's CDR3 is CASSVRGYNEQFF. CDR3 nucleotide sequence: TGCGCCAGCAGCGTCCGGGGGTACAATGAGCAGTTCTTC. The chain links TRBV5-1 to TRBJ2-1, with D maybe TRBD2 (6 bases). From germline, CDR1 is SGHRS and CDR2 YFSETQ. Trimming pared 4 bases from V and 4 bases from J, leaving 9 bases between. The CDR3 loop spans 13 amino acids. Variable domain in full (rest from reference TRBV5-1 and TRBJ2-1): KAGVTQTPRYLIKTRGQQVTLSCSPISGHRSVSWYQQTPGQGLQFLFEYFSETQRNKGNFPGRFSGRQFSNSRSEMNVSTLELGDSALYLCASSVRGYNEQFFGPGTRLTVL.

Here the CDR3 reads CASSPWTGNSYNEQFF. The DNA of the CDR3 is TGTGCCAGCAGTCCCTGGACAGGGAATTCCTACAATGAGCAGTTCTTC. This chain connects TRBV5-6 to TRBJ2-1; the match to TRBD1 covers 8 bases. There are 16 residues in the CDR3. V lost 5 bases, J lost 1 base, and 8 bases stayed unmatched. Germline CDR1 SGHDT, CDR2 YYEEEE.

J is TRBJ1-2 and V is TRBV4-1, with D perhaps TRBD1 (5 bases). V was cut by 1 base and J by 3 bases, with 12 bases left in between. The length of the CDR3 is 15 residues. Looked up from germline, CDR1 is MGHRA and CDR2 is YSYEKL. In DNA form, the CDR3 reads TGCGCCAGCAGCCAAGGGGGCTCGCGGGACTATGGCTACACCTTC. This gives the protein CASSQGGSRDYGYTF.

CDR3 nucleotide sequence: TGTGCCAGCGGCTTTTCCCCACGCTTAGGGCTCGAGCAGTACTTC. This translates into CASGFSPRLGLEQYF. The rearrangement joins TRBV6-5 to TRBJ2-7; no clear D gene. The germline CDR1 and CDR2 sequences are MNHEY and SVGAGI. V lost 8 bases, J lost 6 bases, and 23 bases lay in between. CDR3 length: 15 amino acids.

This clone appeared a single time. The rearrangement links TRBV7-3 to TRBJ2-3; no clear D gene. The CDR3 has 13 residues. Trimming removed 3 bases from V and 6 bases from J, with 10 bases in between. Germline CDR1 is SGHTA and CDR2 is FQGTGA. The CDR3 here is CASSFNFRDTQYF. CDR3 DNA sequence: TGTGCCAGCAGCTTTAATTTCAGGGATACGCAGTATTTT.

J is TRBJ1-1 and V is TRBV18, with D perhaps TRBD1 (5 bases). V dropped 2 bases and J dropped 3 bases, with 7 bases sitting between them. The CDR3 runs 13 residues. Germline assignment: CDR1 KGHSH and CDR2 LQKENI. The CDR3 bases are TGTGCCAGCTCACCAGGGGCGGACACTGAAGCTTTCTTT. It translates to CASSPGADTEAFF. The complete variable domain, with remaining parts taken from reference TRBV18 and TRBJ1-1, reads NAGVMQNPRHLVRRRGQEARLRCSPMKGHSHVYWYRQLPEEGLKFMVYLQKENIIDESGMPKERFSAEFPKEGPSILRIQQVVRGDSAAYFCASSPGADTEAFFGQGTRLTVV.

The chain employs TRBV7-9 and TRBJ2-3; TRBD1 matches 8 bases. The CDR3 sequence is 13 residues long. CDR1 and CDR2 from the germline V gene are SEHNR and FQNEAQ (reference sequence). The V gene end was trimmed by 5 bases and the J gene end by 4 bases; junction bases not matched to a gene: 2. The CDR3: CASSRGQADTQYF. CDR3 nucleotides: TGTGCCAGCAGCCGGGGACAGGCAGATACGCAGTATTTT.

In this sample, this clone turned up once. The chain combines TRBV19 with TRBJ1-2; 7 bases agree with TRBD1. Per germline, CDR1 LNHDA and CDR2 SQIVND (reference sequence). The CDR3 runs to 14 residues. V shed 8 bases and J 11 bases; nucleotides not matched to a gene: 17. The CDR3 DNA reads TGTGCCAGTCGATCCACCGGGACAGCTATTTTGTACACCTTC. It yields the protein CASRSTGTAILYTF.

The CDR3 DNA follows: TGTGCCAGCAGCCCACTAGCGGGGGATTACAATGAGCAGTTCTTC. Protein: CASSPLAGDYNEQFF. The chain is built from TRBV9 and TRBJ2-1; 11 nucleotides agree with TRBD2. Germline loops: CDR1 SGDLS, CDR2 YYNGEE. V dropped 4 bases and J dropped 4; count of bases not matched to a gene: 4. CDR3 length: 15 amino acids.

V and J are TRBV27 and TRBJ1-4; TRBD1 matches at 8 bases. Per germline, CDR1 MNHEY and CDR2 SMNVEV (reference sequence). The V gene end was trimmed by 5 bases and the J gene end by 7 bases; junction bases not matched to a gene: 6. The CDR3 length is 14 residues. In nucleotides, the CDR3 is TGTGCCAGCAGTCCGGACAGGGAGGGTGAAAAACTGTTTTTT. As protein: CASSPDREGEKLFF. The full variable domain, its missing parts supplied by reference TRBV27 and TRBJ1-4, is EAQVTQNPRYLITVTGKKLTVTCSQNMNHEYMSWYRQDPGLGLRQIYYSMNVEVTDKGDVPEGYKVSRKEKRNFPLILESPSPNQTSLYFCASSPDREGEKLFFGSGTQLSVL.

This clone was detected only a few times. The chain is built from TRBV29-1 and TRBJ1-2, with D perhaps TRBD1 (5 bases). Germline loops: CDR1 SQVTM, CDR2 ANQGSEA. The CDR3 length is 10 residues. V lost 7 bases and J 7 bases, leaving 10 bases between the germline ends. The CDR3 DNA reads as TGCAGCGCGGACACCACTGGCTACACCTTC. Its protein is CSADTTGYTF.

This chain uses TRBV5-4 with TRBJ1-1; no clear D. The CDR3 totals 13 residues. Germline lookup yields CDR1 SGHNT and CDR2 YYREEE (reference sequence). The V end lost 0 bases, the J end lost 3 bases, and 6 bases lay between the germline ends. The CDR3 DNA reads TGTGCCAGCAGCTTGGACTCAGACACTGAAGCTTTCTTT. The encoded protein is CASSLDSDTEAFF.

The chain has TRBV7-3 and TRBJ1-6, with 9 bases identical to TRBD1. With 5 bases clipped from V and 10 bases from J, the junction kept 6 bases outside the gene matches. Germline CDR1 and CDR2: SGHTA and FQGTGA. This CDR3 region has 14 residues. This CDR3 is CASSRGQGNSPLHF. The CDR3 DNA reads as TGTGCCAGCAGCCGGGGACAGGGTAACTCACCCCTCCACTTT.

This clone has only one observation. CDR3 sequence reads: CASSIREGGANEQFF. For the CDR3, the DNA is TGTGCCAGTAGTATAAGGGAGGGTGGTGCCAATGAGCAGTTCTTC. The V gene is TRBV19, the J gene TRBJ2-1; 7 bases line up with TRBD2. The CDR3 is 15 amino acids. Looked up from germline, CDR1 is LNHDA and CDR2 is SQIVND (reference sequence). Losses at the gene ends were 2 bases for V and 6 bases for J; bases not matched to a gene: 7.